The 28 T cell receptor beta chains reported below all come from one sample, sequenced in a study of T-cell memory formation after mild COVID-19. Via MiXCR, TCRdb re-called the 5' RACE reads, giving one row per CDR3 protein. This table has about 410,000 distinct CDR3 sequences, more than 20% appearing once. The sequencing sample was made of PBMCs or a T cell subset sorted from them (not recorded which). The receptor set was obtained from an adult woman who had mild COVID-19 (a few samples of this study predate the infection). Cell type and time point are not known.

The gene calls are TRBV7-9 and TRBJ2-1; no reliable D call. Germline lookup yields CDR1 SEHNR and CDR2 FQNEAQ (reference sequence). The CDR3 runs 15 residues. V was shortened by 5 bases and J by 4 bases, with 15 bases between the two germline ends. CDR3 nucleotide sequence: TGTGCCAGCAGCCAAGTTGGGCTAGTTTACAATGAGCAGTTCTTC. As protein: CASSQVGLVYNEQFF.

This rearrangement joins TRBV5-1 to TRBJ1-2; TRBD1 matches 7 bases. Germline V gives CDR1 SGHRS, CDR2 YFSETQ. The CDR3 length is 14 residues. The V gene end was trimmed by 4 bases and the J gene end by 4 bases; junction bases not matched to a gene: 7. The CDR3 nucleotides are TGCGCCAGCAGCACCGGACAGGTGGTCTATGGCTACACCTTC. Amino acids: CASSTGQVVYGYTF.

V and J are TRBV12-3 or TRBV12-4 and TRBJ2-7; 8 bases line up with TRBD1. The trim removed 6 bases at V and 5 bases at J, leaving 6 bases unmatched. The CDR3 is made up of 13 amino acids. CDR3 nucleotides: TGTGCCAGCAGACCGACAGGGGTGAACGAGCAGTACTTC. Protein sequence: CASRPTGVNEQYF.

In its sample, this clonotype was seen a few times. The chain carries TRBV20-1 and TRBJ2-7, with D unclear. This CDR3 spans 12 amino acids. V dropped 5 bases and J dropped 3 bases, with 11 bases sitting between them. The germline V gene has CDR1 DFQATT and CDR2 SNEGSKA (reference sequence). DNA of the CDR3: TGCAGTGCTGACTTACCGAACTACGAGCAGTACTTC. Translated, it gives CSADLPNYEQYF.

The chain is built from TRBV10-3 and TRBJ2-1, with unresolved D. V lost 5 bases to trimming and J lost 5 bases, with 10 bases between them. Germline V gene sequence: CDR1 ENHRY, CDR2 SYGVKD. The CDR3 contains 13 residues. CDR3 loop: CAISLGRDNEQFF. The CDR3 DNA reads as TGTGCCATCAGTCTCGGACGCGACAATGAGCAGTTCTTC.

The chain couples TRBV20-1 to TRBJ2-3, with D hard to call. V lost 4 bases, J lost 0 bases, and 11 bases lay in between. The CDR3 sequence is 14 residues long. Germline V gene lookup returns CDR1 DFQATT and CDR2 SNEGSKA (reference sequence). The CDR3 sequence: CSAIPARSTDTQYF. In DNA form, the CDR3 reads TGCAGTGCTATTCCCGCCCGGAGCACAGATACGCAGTATTTT.

The chain is built from TRBV7-6 and TRBJ2-1; 11 nucleotides line up with TRBD2. The CDR3 is 15 amino acids. From germline, CDR1 is SGHVS and CDR2 FNYEAQ. J lost 10 bases, V lost 5 bases, and 10 bases had no gene match. The DNA for the CDR3 is TGTGCCAGCAGCCCCATAGCGGGGGGGGCGTCGGAGCAGTTCTTC. Its translation: CASSPIAGGASEQFF.

V gene TRBV11-2 combines with J gene TRBJ2-4; a weak D match, TRBD2 (6 bases). V was trimmed by 1 base and J by 0 bases, leaving 10 bases between them. The CDR3 has 16 amino acids. CDR1 and CDR2 from the germline V gene are SGHAT and FQNNGV. The DNA for the CDR3 is TGTGCCAGCAGCTTAGGGGGACTTTCAGCCAAAAACATTCAGTACTTC. Residues: CASSLGGLSAKNIQYF.

In its sample, this clonotype was seen a few times. This chain connects TRBV20-1 to TRBJ2-1; 8 bases map to TRBD2. The J segment lost 15 bases and the V segment lost 3 bases, leaving 7 bases of the junction unmatched. Germline lookup yields CDR1 DFQATT and CDR2 SNEGSKA (reference sequence). CDR3 size: 11 residues. Written as DNA, the CDR3 is TGCAGTGCTAGTCAAGCGGGAGAATCGTTCTTC. This translates into CSASQAGESFF.

The chain joins TRBV10-3 to TRBJ2-5, with 12 bases lining up with TRBD2. Trimming cost V 6 bases and J 1 base; bases outside gene matches: 3. Germline-derived CDR1 and CDR2 are ENHRY and SYGVKD. The CDR3 is made up of 15 amino acids. The CDR3 region has the DNA TGTGCCATCAGAGGGACTAGCGGGTCCCAAGAGACCCAGTACTTC. It translates to CAIRGTSGSQETQYF.

The rearrangement uses TRBV20-1 and TRBJ2-3; 7 bases agree with TRBD2. In germline, CDR1 is DFQATT, CDR2 SNEGSKA (reference sequence). The ends lost 3 bases at V and 6 bases at J; junction bases unmatched: 24. The CDR3 is 19 amino acids. CDR3 protein: CSARPHGRGSQNWPDTQYF. In DNA, the CDR3 is TGCAGTGCTAGGCCCCACGGGCGCGGGAGTCAGAATTGGCCGGATACGCAGTATTTT.

Only a few counts were recorded for this clonotype. The V call is TRBV4-1, the J call TRBJ2-7, with D perhaps assigned TRBD1 or TRBD2 (7 bases each). Germline lookup yields CDR1 MGHRA and CDR2 YSYEKL. This CDR3 is 15 amino acids long. The germline V and J ends were trimmed by 0 bases and 7 bases, with 16 bases remaining between them. CDR3 coding DNA: TGCGCCAGCAGCCAAGATCTCAGGGGGGGGCGGGAGCAGTACTTC. Protein: CASSQDLRGGREQYF.

V usage is TRBV11-2 and J usage is TRBJ2-1, with TRBD1 as a possible D gene (5 bases). Germline CDR1 reads SGHAT; CDR2 reads FQNNGV. The germline V and J ends were trimmed by 1 base and 1 base, with 11 bases remaining between them. The CDR3 runs 16 residues. In nucleotides, the CDR3 is TGTGCCAGCAGCTTAGTTGCTGGGGCGTCCTACAATGAGCAGTTCTTC. It translates to CASSLVAGASYNEQFF.

The sample holds a few counts of this clonotype. The chain combines TRBV3-1 with TRBJ1-2; D might be TRBD1 (5 bases). The germline CDR1 and CDR2 sequences are LGHDT and YNNKEL (reference sequence). CDR3 length: 15 residues. Deletions cut 0 bases from V and 2 bases from J, with 10 bases between. CDR3 sequence: CASSQDWGVNYGYTF. The CDR3 nucleotides read TGTGCCAGCAGCCAAGATTGGGGGGTGAACTATGGCTACACCTTC.

This clonotype was recorded at least ten times. The rearrangement joins TRBV29-1 to TRBJ2-7; 8 bases match TRBD1. The CDR3 consists of 14 residues. Germline loops: CDR1 SQVTM, CDR2 ANQGSEA. J gave up 3 bases and V 4 bases, and 8 bases lay outside the gene matches. The CDR3 DNA reads TGCAGCGTTGCATTCTCAGGGGGCCACTACGAGCAGTACTTC. Translating it yields CSVAFSGGHYEQYF.

This clonotype has at least ten counts. The chain combines TRBV5-1 with TRBJ2-7, with unresolved D. Germline CDR1 SGHRS, CDR2 YFSETQ. This CDR3 has 12 residues. The germline V and J ends were trimmed by 4 bases and 2 bases, with 7 bases remaining between them. DNA of the CDR3: TGCGCCAGCAGCGGCGACACCTACGAGCAGTACTTC. Protein product: CASSGDTYEQYF. The whole variable domain, remainder taken from reference TRBV5-1 and TRBJ2-7, is KAGVTQTPRYLIKTRGQQVTLSCSPISGHRSVSWYQQTPGQGLQFLFEYFSETQRNKGNFPGRFSGRQFSNSRSEMNVSTLELGDSALYLCASSGDTYEQYFGPGTRLTVT.

This clonotype has more than one count but fewer than ten. The genes are TRBV5-1 and TRBJ2-6; tentatively, D is TRBD1 or TRBD2 (5 bases each). V gave up 6 bases and J gave up 0 bases, with 16 bases separating them. Germline V gives CDR1 SGHRS, CDR2 YFSETQ. The CDR3 extends over 17 amino acids. The CDR3: CASMIQGGSSGANVLTF. For the CDR3, the DNA is TGCGCCAGCATGATCCAGGGCGGGTCCTCTGGGGCCAACGTCCTGACTTTC.

J is TRBJ2-7 and V is TRBV7-2; D possibly corresponds to TRBD1 (6 bases). The CDR3 has 14 residues. The germline V gene encodes CDR1 SGHTA and CDR2 FQGNSA. V was cut by 5 bases and J by 2 bases, with 13 bases left in between. CDR3 DNA sequence: TGTGCCAGCAGCCCGGCAGGGGACCCCTACGAGCAGTACTTC. Protein product: CASSPAGDPYEQYF.

This clonotype was counted only a few times. The V gene is TRBV5-5, the J gene TRBJ2-5, with 9 bases that match TRBD2. Germline values: CDR1 SGHKS, CDR2 YYEKEE (reference sequence). Unmatched junction bases numbered 20, after V lost 3 bases and J lost 5 bases. The CDR3 extends over 19 amino acids. The CDR3 reads CASSWDLASGAHVVETQYF. The CDR3 DNA reads TGTGCCAGCAGCTGGGATCTGGCTAGCGGGGCCCATGTCGTCGAGACCCAGTACTTC.

The genes are TRBV3-1 and TRBJ1-5; D gene ambiguous. V was trimmed by 1 base and J by 5 bases, leaving 6 bases between them. The CDR3 runs 13 residues. Looked up from germline, CDR1 is LGHDT and CDR2 is YNNKEL (reference sequence). CDR3 bases: TGTGCCAGCAGCCAAGTTGGGGATCAGCCCCAGCATTTT. Its translation: CASSQVGDQPQHF.

In its sample, this clonotype was seen a few times. This chain joins TRBV7-9 and TRBJ2-5; perhaps D is TRBD1 or TRBD2 (6 bases each). The germline V gene encodes CDR1 SEHNR and CDR2 FQNEAQ (reference sequence). There are 15 residues in the CDR3. The V end lost 3 bases, the J end lost 6 bases, and 17 bases lay between the germline ends. CDR3 DNA sequence: TGTGCCAGCAGCTTGCCTTTGGGGGGCGAGAAGACCCAGTACTTC. Its translation: CASSLPLGGEKTQYF.

Many counts were recorded for this clonotype. In DNA form, the CDR3 reads TGTGCCAGCAGGGTTAGCGGGGGTAGTTCGAATGAGCAGTTCTTC. It codes for CASRVSGGSSNEQFF. The gene calls are TRBV2 and TRBJ2-1; 9 nucleotides match TRBD2. CDR1 is SNHLY and CDR2 is FYNNEI in the germline V gene. The CDR3 has 15 amino acids. V was clipped by 6 bases and J by 7 bases; unmatched bases: 10.

The chain couples TRBV19 to TRBJ1-4; D perhaps matches TRBD1 (5 bases). Trimming left V 5 bases short and J 0 bases short, with 10 bases between. From germline, CDR1 is LNHDA and CDR2 SQIVND (reference sequence). This CDR3 spans 15 amino acids. The DNA for the CDR3 is TGTGCCAGTAGTGGGACGGCCGCAACTAATGAAAAACTGTTTTTT. As protein: CASSGTAATNEKLFF.

The chain employs TRBV7-8 and TRBJ2-3, with D possibly being TRBD1 or TRBD2 (6 bases each). The CDR3 has 14 amino acids. Trimming pared 3 bases from V and 6 bases from J, leaving 13 bases between. Germline loops: CDR1 SGHVS, CDR2 FQNEAQ. The CDR3 here is CASSFPNGGDTQYF. Written as DNA, the CDR3 is TGTGCCAGCAGCTTCCCTAACGGGGGCGATACGCAGTATTTT.

This clonotype occurred a few times. The gene calls are TRBV7-2 and TRBJ1-6, with no clear D. CDR3 length equals 14 residues. CDR1 is SGHTA, CDR2 FQGNSA, per germline. V lost 1 base and J lost 7, with 8 bases in between. The CDR3 nucleotides read TGTGCCAGCAGCTTAGGGACGGAGAATTCACCCCTCCACTTT. This encodes CASSLGTENSPLHF.

A few counts support this clonotype. The rearrangement joins TRBV9 to TRBJ2-1; 10 bases are a match to TRBD2. Germline loops: CDR1 SGDLS, CDR2 YYNGEE. This CDR3 spans 15 amino acids. Trimming took 3 bases from V and 5 from J; bases not matched to a gene: 5. CDR3 residues: CASSAASGSNNEQFF. CDR3 nucleotides: TGTGCCAGCAGCGCGGCTAGCGGGAGTAACAATGAGCAGTTCTTC.

J is TRBJ2-5 and V is TRBV13; 9 positions agree with TRBD2. Germline trimming cut 5 bases from V and 5 bases from J; bases unmatched to any gene: 6. Germline V gene data show CDR1 as PRHDT and CDR2 as FYEKMQ (reference sequence). CDR3 length: 14 amino acids. In DNA form, the CDR3 reads TGTGCCAGCAGCATTAGCGGGGGATATGAGACCCAGTACTTC. Amino acid sequence: CASSISGGYETQYF.

This clonotype was counted between two and nine times. V and J are TRBV7-3 and TRBJ1-2; possibly TRBD1 for D (5 bases). Germline CDR1 is SGHTA and CDR2 is FQGTGA. The CDR3 extends over 12 amino acids. Trimming shortened V by 2 bases and J by 11 bases, and 12 bases separated the two germline ends. CDR3 coding DNA: TGTGCCAGCAGCTTAGAAGGGGAGAGGTACACCTTC. Protein sequence: CASSLEGERYTF.